Presented here are 25 T cell receptor beta chains from one specimen sequenced in a study of blood T cells in healthy people across ages. With a J-beta primer mix and a sample-barcoded 5' primer, a second PCR ran about 7 to 12 cycles. TCRdb redid the calling of the 5' RACE reads with MiXCR, one entry per CDR3 protein. Of 1.5 million to 2 million distinct CDR3 sequences listed, around 35% are singletons. Sequenced input: blood. The receptors shown here come from a woman in her 30s in good health.

The chain couples TRBV7-8 to TRBJ2-5; D may be TRBD1 (5 bases). The CDR3 is made up of 14 amino acids. Trimming removed 3 bases from V and 7 bases from J, with 15 bases in between. CDR1 is SGHVS and CDR2 is FQNEAQ in the germline V gene. The CDR3 DNA sequence: TGTGCCAGCAGCTTGGCTGTGCAGCAGGGGACCCAGTACTTC. It specifies CASSLAVQQGTQYF.

As regards this clonotype: One end of the junction varies from germline; a read error may be responsible. The rearrangement uses TRBV3-1 and TRBJ2-1; TRBD1 matches 8 bases. Germline V gives CDR1 LGHDT, CDR2 YNNKEL (reference sequence). The CDR3 is 15 residues long. The CDR3: CALHKRQGIYDEQFF. The CDR3 region has the DNA TGTGCCTTGCACAAGAGACAGGGGATCTACGATGAGCAGTTCTTC.

About this clonotype: A much larger clone sits a single nucleotide away, making a read error possible. The chain carries TRBV27 and TRBJ2-1; D perhaps matches TRBD2 (6 bases). Germline V gene sequence: CDR1 MNHEY, CDR2 SMNVEV (reference sequence). The length of the CDR3 is 14 residues. Trimming removed 5 bases from V and 5 bases from J, with 13 bases in between. The CDR3 sequence: CASSILATNNEQFF. CDR3 nucleotide sequence: TGTGCCAGCAGTATCCTAGCGACTAACAATGAGCAGTTCTTC.

V is TRBV20-1 and J is TRBJ2-1; 12 nucleotides match TRBD2. Germline values: CDR1 DFQATT, CDR2 SNEGSKA (reference sequence). The CDR3 totals 16 residues. Unmatched junction bases numbered 6, after V lost 5 bases and J lost 1 base. As DNA, the CDR3 is TGCAGTGCTCTAGGACTAGCGGGGCCGTCCTACAATGAGCAGTTCTTC. Protein sequence: CSALGLAGPSYNEQFF.

The chain is built from TRBV4-1 and TRBJ2-7; 11 bases align to TRBD1. Germline loops: CDR1 MGHRA, CDR2 YSYEKL. V trimming: 1 base; J trimming: 4 bases; junction bases outside the gene matches: 3. CDR3 length: 15 residues. CDR3 sequence: CASSQGTGGQYEQYF. The CDR3 DNA sequence: TGCGCCAGCAGCCAAGGGACAGGGGGCCAATACGAGCAGTACTTC.

This chain connects TRBV3-1 to TRBJ2-7, with 10 positions matching TRBD2. This CDR3 is built from 18 residues. The J segment lost 6 bases and the V segment lost 2 bases, leaving 16 bases of the junction unmatched. Looked up from germline, CDR1 is LGHDT and CDR2 is YNNKEL (reference sequence). The CDR3 protein is CASSQRPGLAGAIGEQYF. The CDR3 DNA sequence: TGTGCCAGCAGCCAACGGCCCGGGCTAGCGGGAGCCATAGGCGAGCAGTACTTC.

This sequence joins TRBV7-2 and TRBJ2-1; D unresolved. Germline lookup yields CDR1 SGHTA and CDR2 FQGNSA. CDR3 size: 18 residues. V dropped 1 base and J dropped 9 bases, with 25 bases sitting between them. CDR3 nucleotides: TGTGCCAGCAGCTTAGGGGTATGGGCCCCTGTACGTGAGGCTGAGCAGTTCTTC. Translated: CASSLGVWAPVREAEQFF. Together with reference TRBV7-2 and TRBJ2-1, the CDR3 gives the full variable domain: GAGVSQSPSNKVTEKGKDVELRCDPISGHTALYWYRQSLGQGLEFLIYFQGNSAPDKSGLPSDRFSAERTGGSVSTLTIQRTQQEDSAVYLCASSLGVWAPVREAEQFFGPGTRLTVL.

The chain couples TRBV30 to TRBJ2-4, with D maybe TRBD1 (5 bases). V lost 1 base and J lost 1, with 5 bases in between. The CDR3 runs to 13 residues. CDR1 is GTSNPN and CDR2 is SVGIG in the germline V gene (reference sequence). CDR3 DNA: TGTGCCTGGAGTGCAGGGGCCAAAAACATTCAGTACTTC. Protein sequence: CAWSAGAKNIQYF.

V gene TRBV7-3 combines with J gene TRBJ2-5; TRBD2 matches at 8 bases. The trim removed 5 bases at V and 1 base at J, leaving 6 bases unmatched. CDR3 length: 15 residues. Germline-derived CDR1 and CDR2 are SGHTA and FQGTGA. The CDR3 reads CASSPHGGAQETQYF. For the CDR3, the DNA is TGTGCCAGCAGCCCCCACGGGGGGGCCCAAGAGACCCAGTACTTC.

The chain joins TRBV12-5 to TRBJ2-1; 8 bases line up with TRBD2. CDR1 and CDR2 (germline): LGHNT, FRNRAP. The V gene end was trimmed by 3 bases and the J gene end by 7 bases; junction bases not matched to a gene: 8. The CDR3 is 15 amino acids. CDR3 nucleotides: TGTGCTAGTGGTTTCGGCGGGAGGAGGTGGAATGAGCAGTTCTTC. As protein: CASGFGGRRWNEQFF. Looking up the rest from reference TRBV12-5 and TRBJ2-1 gives the full variable domain: DARVTQTPRHKVTEMGQEVTMRCQPILGHNTVFWYRQTMMQGLELLAYFRNRAPLDDSGMPKDRFSAEMPDATLATLKIQPSEPRDSAVYFCASGFGGRRWNEQFFGPGTRLTVL.

The J gene is TRBJ2-7, the V gene TRBV18; D gene ambiguous. Germline V gene sequence: CDR1 KGHSH, CDR2 LQKENI. Trimming removed 0 bases from V and 8 bases from J, with 11 bases in between. This CDR3 is 13 amino acids long. CDR3 sequence reads: CASSPPDRSKQYF. The CDR3, as DNA: TGTGCCAGCTCACCACCGGACCGTTCTAAGCAGTACTTC. The whole variable domain, filled in from reference TRBV18 and TRBJ2-7, reads NAGVMQNPRHLVRRRGQEARLRCSPMKGHSHVYWYRQLPEEGLKFMVYLQKENIIDESGMPKERFSAEFPKEGPSILRIQQVVRGDSAAYFCASSPPDRSKQYFGPGTRLTVT.

The rearrangement joins TRBV3-1 to TRBJ2-1, with 11 nucleotides matching TRBD2. Germline assignment: CDR1 LGHDT and CDR2 YNNKEL (reference sequence). The CDR3 is 15 residues long. Germline trimming cut 3 bases from V and 6 bases from J; bases unmatched to any gene: 4. CDR3 protein: CASSQMGTSGNEQFF. The CDR3 region has the DNA TGTGCCAGCAGCCAGATGGGGACTAGCGGCAATGAGCAGTTCTTC.

This chain uses TRBV18 with TRBJ2-7; the D is unclear. Trimming removed 2 bases at V and 5 bases at J, with 4 bases between. Germline values: CDR1 KGHSH, CDR2 LQKENI. CDR3 size: 11 residues. In DNA, the CDR3 is TGTGCCAGCTCACCAATTCACGAGCAGTACTTC. Its translation is CASSPIHEQYF.

For this clonotype: Mismatch with germline at one junction end may stem from a read error. The genes are TRBV29-1 and TRBJ1-5, with a weak D call TRBD1 (5 bases). The CDR3 extends over 15 amino acids. Germline V gives CDR1 SQVTM, CDR2 ANQGSEA. The DNA of the CDR3 is TGCAGCGTTGAATGTTGGACACAAAGCAATCCGCCCCAGCATTTT. Protein: CSVECWTQSNPPQHF.

This clonotype was counted many times. The V gene is TRBV7-2, the J gene TRBJ2-3, with 13 bases matching TRBD2. The germline gives CDR1 SGHTA, CDR2 FQGNSA. CDR3 length: 17 amino acids. V was pared by 4 bases and J by 1 base, with 5 bases of the junction left unmatched. CDR3 region: CASSSGTSGVRTDTQYF. The CDR3 nucleotides are TGTGCCAGCAGCTCCGGGACTAGCGGGGTGCGCACAGATACGCAGTATTTT.

The V call is TRBV9, the J call TRBJ1-4; unclear D gene. The germline V and J ends were trimmed by 4 bases and 1 base, with 17 bases remaining between them. Germline V gene lookup returns CDR1 SGDLS and CDR2 YYNGEE. The CDR3 has 17 amino acids. The DNA of the CDR3 is TGTGCCAGCAGCCCAAGCAGGAGCCCCTTAACTAATGAAAAACTGTTTTTT. This codes for CASSPSRSPLTNEKLFF.

This clonotype was seen a few times. The chain recombines TRBV15 with TRBJ2-7, with D unresolved. The ends were cut back, 3 bases at V and 7 bases at J, with 13 bases in the middle. There are 13 residues in the CDR3. Germline V gene lookup returns CDR1 LNHNV and CDR2 YYDKDF (reference sequence). The CDR3 spells CATSSDLTAEQYF. The CDR3 DNA is TGTGCCACCAGCAGCGATCTAACTGCTGAGCAGTACTTC.

Only a few counts were recorded for this clonotype. V and J are TRBV12-3 or TRBV12-4 and TRBJ1-5, with D tentatively TRBD1 (6 bases). V lost 6 bases to trimming and J lost 6 bases, with 9 bases between them. CDR3 length equals 12 residues. The CDR3 DNA reads as TGTGCCAGCAGCAAGACAGGTCAGCCCCAGCATTTT. The encoded protein is CASSKTGQPQHF.

This chain joins TRBV7-3 and TRBJ2-7, with D possibly TRBD1 on 5 matching bases. V was cut by 4 bases and J by 2 bases, with 18 bases left in between. This CDR3 has 16 residues. Per the germline V gene, CDR1 is SGHTA and CDR2 is FQGTGA. The CDR3 DNA reads as TGTGCCAGCAGCTCCGAGAGGACACGGTACCCCTACGAGCAGTACTTC. This encodes CASSSERTRYPYEQYF.

The chain uses TRBV6-2 or TRBV6-3 and TRBJ2-2, with TRBD1 matching over 8 bases. This CDR3 region has 17 residues. Germline values: CDR1 MNHEY, CDR2 SVGEGT. The V and J ends lost 2 bases and 6 bases, in that order; junction bases with no gene match: 11. In DNA, the CDR3 is TGTGCCAGCAGTTACGCACTTTCAGGGGGCCGTGCCGGGGAGCTGTTTTTT. This translates into CASSYALSGGRAGELFF.

The chain has TRBV28 and TRBJ2-3, with 8 positions matching TRBD2. This CDR3 comprises 15 residues. Germline V gene data show CDR1 as MDHEN and CDR2 as SYDVKM. J was trimmed by 1 base and V by 7 bases; bases with no gene match: 7. The CDR3 nucleotides read TGTGCCAGCACCAAAGCGGGAGATGGCACAGATACGCAGTATTTT. Translated, it gives CASTKAGDGTDTQYF.

This clonotype was found once. V and J are TRBV30 and TRBJ1-2; D is unresolved. CDR3 size: 11 residues. The ends were cut back, 2 bases at V and 7 bases at J, with 8 bases in the middle. Germline CDR1 GTSNPN, CDR2 SVGIG (reference sequence). The CDR3 DNA sequence: TGTGCCTGGAGTAGGGCAGGTGGCTACACCTTC. Encoded protein: CAWSRAGGYTF.

This rearrangement joins TRBV12-3 or TRBV12-4 to TRBJ2-1, with TRBD1 as a possible D gene (6 bases). Trimming cost V 1 base and J 12 bases, with 7 bases left between them. This CDR3 has 11 amino acids. CDR3 loop: CASSLGTVQFF. The CDR3 DNA reads TGTGCCAGCAGTTTAGGGACAGTGCAGTTCTTC.

This clonotype was detected a few times. CDR3 loop: CSAIGQGYYNEQYF. CDR3 in DNA: TGCAGTGCTATCGGACAGGGCTACTACAATGAGCAGTACTTC. This chain connects TRBV20-1 to TRBJ2-1; 8 positions match TRBD1. The DNA end is a closer match to TRBJ2-7, so the J assignment may be wrong. Germline CDR1 and CDR2: DFQATT and SNEGSKA (reference sequence). The CDR3 length is 14 residues.

Only a few counts were recorded for this clonotype. This rearrangement joins TRBV3-1 to TRBJ1-1; unclear D gene. Germline V lookup: CDR1 LGHDT, CDR2 YNNKEL (reference sequence). The CDR3 totals 13 residues. The ends were cut back, 1 base at V and 4 bases at J, with 7 bases in the middle. The CDR3 loop is CASSQGEVTEAFF. The CDR3 coding sequence is TGTGCCAGCAGCCAAGGAGAGGTCACTGAAGCTTTCTTT. The whole variable domain, remainder taken from reference TRBV3-1 and TRBJ1-1, is DTAVSQTPKYLVTQMGNDKSIKCEQNLGHDTMYWYKQDSKKFLKIMFSYNNKELIINETVPNRFSPKSPDKAHLNLHINSLELGDSAVYFCASSQGEVTEAFFGQGTRLTVV.